Below, 32 T cell receptor beta chains from the same sample are listed, as sequenced in a study of blood T cell repertoires in COVID-19. TCRdb's copy holds only in-frame clones and misses some; the assay was immunoSEQ multiplex PCR. The sample yields some 260,000 clones, more than 75% seen once. Sequencing was carried out using peripheral blood. These receptors were collected from a woman aged 40 to 55 who had recovered from COVID-19.

This clone was counted a few times. The chain's CDR3 is CASSQRGGVGNTEAFF. In DNA, the CDR3 is TGTGCCAGCAGCCAAAGGGGGGGTGTGGGGAACACTGAAGCTTTCTTT. The chain recombines TRBV14 with TRBJ1-1; possible D gene TRBD1, 6 bases. Germline V lookup: CDR1 SGHDN, CDR2 FVKESK. Trimming took 2 bases from V and 1 from J, leaving 14 bases between them. The CDR3 is made up of 16 amino acids.

This clone showed up just a few times. V usage is TRBV13 and J usage is TRBJ1-6; 8 positions agree with TRBD1. The CDR3 totals 14 residues. Germline loops: CDR1 PRHDT, CDR2 FYEKMQ (reference sequence). Losses at the gene ends were 5 bases for V and 10 bases for J; bases not matched to a gene: 7. The CDR3 sequence is CASSIQGAGSPLHF. CDR3 in DNA: TGTGCCAGCAGCATCCAGGGGGCCGGGTCACCCCTCCACTTT.

This chain uses TRBV5-6 with TRBJ1-4; a weak D match, TRBD1 (6 bases). This CDR3 region has 14 residues. Germline CDR1 reads SGHDT; CDR2 reads YYEEEE. The V end lost 0 bases, the J end lost 6 bases, and 9 bases lay between the germline ends. The DNA for the CDR3 is TGTGCCAGCAGCTTGGGGCAGGGGTATGAAAAACTGTTTTTT. Amino acid sequence: CASSLGQGYEKLFF.

The chain employs TRBV4-3 and TRBJ2-2; maybe TRBD2 (5 bases). Trimming cost V 3 bases and J 4 bases, with 12 bases left between them. From germline, CDR1 is LGHNA and CDR2 YSLEER. The CDR3 totals 15 residues. The CDR3 loop reads CASSQEATGTGELFF. CDR3 in DNA: TGCGCCAGCAGCCAGGAGGCAACGGGCACCGGGGAGCTGTTTTTT.

The chain couples TRBV4-1 to TRBJ1-1; possibly TRBD1 for D (5 bases). The V gene's germline CDR1 is MGHRA and CDR2 YSYEKL. The V and J ends lost 3 bases and 4 bases respectively, with 15 bases between them. The CDR3 is 15 amino acids. CDR3 in DNA: TGCGCCAGCAGCCACCCCATTGGGGGGGGCACTGAAGCTTTCTTT. It translates to CASSHPIGGGTEAFF.

The V call is TRBV6-6, the J call TRBJ1-3; D is perhaps TRBD1 (6 bases). Germline CDR1 is MNHNY and CDR2 is SVGAGI (reference sequence). The CDR3 is 15 amino acids. V was pared by 6 bases and J by 3 bases, with 15 bases between. CDR3 sequence (DNA): TGTGCCAGCAGCAAAAAGGGGGGGGTTGGAAACACCATATATTTT. Protein: CASSKKGGVGNTIYF.

The V gene is TRBV11-3, the J gene TRBJ1-3, with 10 bases that match TRBD1. There are 15 residues in the CDR3. Germline V gives CDR1 SGHNT, CDR2 YENEEA. The V and J ends lost 5 bases and 2 bases, in that order; junction bases with no gene match: 3. The DNA of the CDR3 is TGTGCCAGCAGCGAGACAGGGGGCGCTGGAAACACCATATATTTT. It is translated as CASSETGGAGNTIYF.

This sequence joins TRBV27 and TRBJ2-4; a weak D match, TRBD2 (5 bases). This CDR3 comprises 15 residues. V was pared by 6 bases and J by 4 bases, with 16 bases between. Germline assignment: CDR1 MNHEY and CDR2 SMNVEV (reference sequence). The CDR3 loop reads CASRRPGSGKNIQYF. The CDR3 DNA is TGTGCCAGCAGGAGGCCGGGGAGCGGAAAAAACATTCAGTACTTC.

The chain joins TRBV24-1 to TRBJ2-1; 8 positions agree with TRBD2. V dropped 0 bases and J dropped 0; count of bases not matched to a gene: 9. The CDR3 contains 19 residues. The V gene's germline CDR1 is KGHDR and CDR2 SFDVKD. In DNA form, the CDR3 reads TGTGCCACCAGTGATTTGCCGGGGACTAGTGCCAGCTCCTACAATGAGCAGTTCTTC. Amino acid sequence: CATSDLPGTSASSYNEQFF.

V gene TRBV5-4 combines with J gene TRBJ2-2; TRBD2 aligns across 8 bases. The CDR3 sequence is 14 residues long. Losses at the gene ends were 1 base for V and 6 bases for J; bases not matched to a gene: 2. Germline-derived CDR1 and CDR2 are SGHNT and YYREEE (reference sequence). The CDR3 protein is CASSLRGGAGELFF. CDR3 DNA: TGTGCCAGCAGCTTGCGGGGGGGGGCCGGGGAGCTGTTTTTT. The full variable domain, completed using reference TRBV5-4 and TRBJ2-2, is ETGVTQSPTHLIKTRGQQVTLRCSSQSGHNTVSWYQQALGQGPQFIFQYYREEENGRGNFPPRFSGLQFPNYSSELNVNALELDDSALYLCASSLRGGAGELFFGEGSRLTVL.

This clone was recorded only once. The rearrangement uses TRBV4-1 and TRBJ2-1; 8 nucleotides agree with TRBD2. CDR1 and CDR2 from the germline V gene are MGHRA and YSYEKL. After removal of 7 bases from V and 4 bases from J, the junction contained 9 bases not matched to a gene. This CDR3 contains 15 residues. The CDR3 region has the DNA TGCGCCAGCACGGGGGGGCCCTATGAGTACAATGAGCAGTTCTTC. Amino acids: CASTGGPYEYNEQFF.

The rearrangement uses TRBV6-2 or TRBV6-3 and TRBJ2-7, with D tentatively TRBD1 (6 bases). Between the trimmed V and J ends, which lost 2 bases and 1 base, there was a span of 12 bases. This CDR3 spans 15 amino acids. In germline, CDR1 is MNHEY, CDR2 SVGEGT. Here the CDR3 DNA reads TGTGCCAGCAGTTACGGCAGGGGTTGGTCCTACGAGCAGTACGTC. Translating gives CASSYGRGWSYEQYV.

This clone was seen repeatedly, ten times or more. J is TRBJ1-4 and V is TRBV11-3; 8 positions agree with TRBD1. CDR1 SGHNT and CDR2 YENEEA come from the germline V gene. The CDR3 is 16 residues long. V shed 2 bases, J shed 7 bases, and the junction held 9 bases outside the gene matches. In DNA form, the CDR3 reads TGTGCCAGCAGCTTACCCCCCGGGCAGGGGGCTGAAAAACTGTTTTTT. It codes for CASSLPPGQGAEKLFF.

The chain links TRBV5-6 to TRBJ2-1, with 9 positions matching TRBD2. Trimming took 4 bases from V and 7 from J; bases not matched to a gene: 12. Germline assignment: CDR1 SGHDT and CDR2 YYEEEE. This CDR3 has 16 residues. CDR3 amino acids: CASSPPAGGPGNEQFF. The CDR3, as DNA: TGTGCCAGCAGCCCCCCGGCGGGAGGGCCGGGGAATGAGCAGTTCTTC.

V is TRBV7-2 and J is TRBJ1-2, with 10 bases matching TRBD1. V lost 1 base and J lost 7; bases outside the gene matches: 0. Germline values: CDR1 SGHTA, CDR2 FQGNSA. The CDR3 extends over 13 amino acids. The CDR3 sequence is CASSLGTGGGYTF. CDR3 DNA: TGTGCCAGCAGCTTAGGGACAGGGGGTGGCTACACCTTC.

This chain links TRBV5-1 with TRBJ2-1; D possibly corresponds to TRBD1 (6 bases). Trimming left V 0 bases short and J 8 bases short, with 15 bases between. This CDR3 region has 15 residues. Germline V gene lookup returns CDR1 SGHRS and CDR2 YFSETQ. The CDR3, as DNA: TGCGCCAGCAGCTTGGTGGTGGGGGCTGGCTATGAGCAGTTCTTC. This sequence encodes CASSLVVGAGYEQFF.

J is TRBJ2-7 and V is TRBV9, with 11 bases that match TRBD2. V was pared by 0 bases and J by 4 bases, with 9 bases of the junction left unmatched. CDR1 SGDLS and CDR2 YYNGEE come from the germline V gene. The CDR3 extends over 17 amino acids. The CDR3: CASSVGVASGRSYEQYF. The DNA of the CDR3 is TGTGCCAGCAGCGTAGGAGTGGCTAGCGGGAGGTCGTACGAGCAGTACTTC.

The chain has TRBV30 and TRBJ2-4, with TRBD1 matching 11 bases. CDR3 length: 15 residues. Trimming at V came to 7 bases and at J to 2 bases, leaving 7 bases not matched to a gene. The germline gives CDR1 GTSNPN, CDR2 SVGIG (reference sequence). CDR3 sequence: CALTDRGRPKNIQYF. Here the CDR3 DNA reads TGTGCCTTAACGGACAGGGGGCGACCCAAAAACATTCAGTACTTC.

The V gene is TRBV6-6, the J gene TRBJ2-1; 8 nucleotides match TRBD2. V was clipped by 4 bases and J by 7 bases; unmatched bases: 9. Germline V gene data show CDR1 as MNHNY and CDR2 as SVGAGI (reference sequence). This CDR3 comprises 15 residues. CDR3 nucleotide sequence: TGTGCCAGCAGTTCCGGGAGGGCGAGGGGGAATGAGCAGTTCTTC. Residues: CASSSGRARGNEQFF.

This clone was seen just once. The V and J genes are TRBV5-8 and TRBJ2-5; 8 nucleotides align to TRBD2. The CDR3 has 19 amino acids. After removal of 4 bases from V and 5 bases from J, the junction contained 22 bases not matched to a gene. CDR1 is SGHTS and CDR2 is YDEGEE in the germline V gene. In DNA, the CDR3 is TGTGCCAGCAGCCCCCTCGCGGGGGGCGGGGGCCACAGTAGGGAGACCCAGTACTTC. Protein: CASSPLAGGGGHSRETQYF.

This rearrangement joins TRBV13 to TRBJ1-1; no reliable D call. V shed 1 base and J shed 3 bases, with 12 bases lying between them. The CDR3 loop spans 15 amino acids. Germline V lookup: CDR1 PRHDT, CDR2 FYEKMQ (reference sequence). CDR3: CASSLDGRWDTEAFF. The CDR3 DNA reads as TGTGCCAGCAGCTTAGATGGCAGGTGGGACACTGAAGCTTTCTTT. Complete variable domain (other parts from reference TRBV13 and TRBJ1-1): AAGVIQSPRHLIKEKRETATLKCYPIPRHDTVYWYQQGPGQDPQFLISFYEKMQSDKGSIPDRFSAQQFSDYHSELNMSSLELGDSALYFCASSLDGRWDTEAFFGQGTRLTVV.

J is TRBJ1-5 and V is TRBV19, with no clear D. This CDR3 has 12 residues. Trimming shortened V by 5 bases and J by 4 bases, and 6 bases separated the two germline ends. Germline-derived CDR1 and CDR2 are LNHDA and SQIVND (reference sequence). The CDR3 DNA follows: TGTGCCAGTAGTCCCTTAAATCAGCCCCAGCATTTT. Translated: CASSPLNQPQHF. Full variable domain (outside the CDR3, taken from reference TRBV19 and TRBJ1-5): DGGITQSPKYLFRKEGQNVTLSCEQNLNHDAMYWYRQDPGQGLRLIYYSQIVNDFQKGDIAEGYSVSREKKESFPLTVTSAQKNPTAFYLCASSPLNQPQHFGDGTRLSIL.

The chain recombines TRBV29-1 with TRBJ1-1; a weak D match, TRBD1 (6 bases). This CDR3 contains 15 residues. The ends were cut back, 3 bases at V and 0 bases at J, with 14 bases in the middle. The germline CDR1 and CDR2 sequences are SQVTM and ANQGSEA. The CDR3 reads CSVDARQVMNTEAFF. In nucleotides, the CDR3 is TGCAGCGTTGACGCCAGACAGGTTATGAACACTGAAGCTTTCTTT.

The genes are TRBV27 and TRBJ2-7; 8 bases line up with TRBD1. Trimming removed 5 bases from V and 4 bases from J; junction bases left unmatched: 10. Per the germline V gene, CDR1 is MNHEY and CDR2 is SMNVEV (reference sequence). The CDR3 runs to 15 residues. This CDR3 reads CASSPGTGPPYEQYV. CDR3 in DNA: TGTGCCAGCAGTCCTGGGACAGGCCCGCCATACGAGCAGTACGTC.

This rearrangement joins TRBV24-1 to TRBJ2-1; weak D call: TRBD2 (7 bases). CDR1 and CDR2 (germline): KGHDR, SFDVKD. This CDR3 region has 15 residues. Trimming took off 4 bases at V and 8 bases at J, with 17 bases between the two ends. The CDR3 is CATSDPGLGGHEQFF. The DNA of the CDR3 is TGTGCCACCAGTGACCCCGGACTAGGGGGGCATGAGCAGTTCTTC.

This chain connects TRBV9 to TRBJ1-1, with 8 bases aligning to TRBD1. Trimming took 0 bases from V and 0 from J; bases not matched to a gene: 7. From germline, CDR1 is SGDLS and CDR2 YYNGEE. This CDR3 comprises 17 residues. DNA of the CDR3: TGTGCCAGCAGCGTAGCTAGAGGACAGGGAATGAACACTGAAGCTTTCTTT. Translating gives CASSVARGQGMNTEAFF.

V and J are TRBV29-1 and TRBJ2-1; TRBD2 matches at 16 bases. This CDR3 has 13 amino acids. Germline CDR1 reads SQVTM; CDR2 reads ANQGSEA. V was clipped by 6 bases and J by 12 bases; unmatched bases: 5. The DNA of the CDR3 is TGCAGCGTGGGACTAGCGGGAGGGTTAGGGCAGTTCTTC. This codes for CSVGLAGGLGQFF.

The rearrangement uses TRBV6-5 and TRBJ2-3; 7 nucleotides line up with TRBD1. The CDR3 is 15 residues long. V dropped 10 bases and J dropped 0; count of bases not matched to a gene: 10. CDR1 and CDR2 (germline): MNHEY, SVGAGI. Written as DNA, the CDR3 is TGTGCCACCAAGACAGGGCGCCGGAGCACAGATACGCAGTATTTT. Encoded protein: CATKTGRRSTDTQYF.

In its sample, this clone was seen once. The genes are TRBV6-5 and TRBJ1-2; the match to TRBD1 covers 7 bases. This CDR3 spans 15 amino acids. V was pared by 6 bases and J by 2 bases, with 9 bases of the junction left unmatched. Germline V gene lookup returns CDR1 MNHEY and CDR2 SVGAGI. Written as DNA, the CDR3 is TGTGCCAGCAGCTACGACAGGGTCGGGAACTATGGCTACACCTTC. Protein product: CASSYDRVGNYGYTF.

This chain links TRBV15 with TRBJ2-2, with 7 positions matching TRBD1. In germline, CDR1 is LNHNV, CDR2 YYDKDF (reference sequence). The CDR3 is made up of 14 amino acids. V trimming: 5 bases; J trimming: 6 bases; junction bases outside the gene matches: 6. DNA for the CDR3: TGTGCCACCAGCCCACGGACAGGTGCCGGGGAGCTGTTTTTT. It translates to CATSPRTGAGELFF.

This clone was observed a single time. The V gene is TRBV6-2 or TRBV6-3, the J gene TRBJ1-6, with D possibly being TRBD1 (5 bases). This CDR3 is 13 amino acids long. V lost 2 bases and J lost 7, with 6 bases in between. The germline CDR1 and CDR2 sequences are MNHEY and SVGEGT. Here the CDR3 DNA reads TGTGCCAGCAGTTACGACAGAAATTCACCCCTCCACTTT. Protein sequence: CASSYDRNSPLHF.

This chain joins TRBV9 and TRBJ1-2; TRBD1 matches 9 bases. CDR1 SGDLS and CDR2 YYNGEE come from the germline V gene. The CDR3 contains 16 residues. Germline trimming cut 3 bases from V and 1 base from J; bases unmatched to any gene: 7. Written as DNA, the CDR3 is TGTGCCAGCAGCGGGGGACAGGGTCGTAGTAACTATGGCTACACCTTC. Translation gives CASSGGQGRSNYGYTF.